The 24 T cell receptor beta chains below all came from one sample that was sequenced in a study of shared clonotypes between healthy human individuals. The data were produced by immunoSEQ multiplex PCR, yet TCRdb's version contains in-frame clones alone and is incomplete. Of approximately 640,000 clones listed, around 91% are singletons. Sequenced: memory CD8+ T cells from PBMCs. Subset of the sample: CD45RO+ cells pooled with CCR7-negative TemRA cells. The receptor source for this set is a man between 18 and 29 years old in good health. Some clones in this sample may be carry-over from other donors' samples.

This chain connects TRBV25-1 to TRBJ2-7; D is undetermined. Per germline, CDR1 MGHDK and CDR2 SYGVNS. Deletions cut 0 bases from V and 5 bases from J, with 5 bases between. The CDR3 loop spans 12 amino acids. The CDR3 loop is CASSEYKNEQYF. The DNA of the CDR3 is TGTGCCAGCAGTGAATATAAGAACGAGCAGTACTTC.

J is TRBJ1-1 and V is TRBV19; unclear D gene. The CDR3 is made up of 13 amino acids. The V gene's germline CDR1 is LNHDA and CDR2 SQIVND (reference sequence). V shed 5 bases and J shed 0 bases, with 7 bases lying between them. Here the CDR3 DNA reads TGTGCCAGTAGTTGGGGATTGAACACTGAAGCTTTCTTT. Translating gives CASSWGLNTEAFF.

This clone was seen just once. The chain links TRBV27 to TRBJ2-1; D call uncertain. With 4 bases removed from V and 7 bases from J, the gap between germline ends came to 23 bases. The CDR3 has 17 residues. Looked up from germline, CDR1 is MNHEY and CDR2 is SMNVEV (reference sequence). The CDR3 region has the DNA TGTGCCAGCAGTTCGCTCTCCTCATTACGGTGGTCAAATGAGCAGTTCTTC. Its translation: CASSSLSSLRWSNEQFF.

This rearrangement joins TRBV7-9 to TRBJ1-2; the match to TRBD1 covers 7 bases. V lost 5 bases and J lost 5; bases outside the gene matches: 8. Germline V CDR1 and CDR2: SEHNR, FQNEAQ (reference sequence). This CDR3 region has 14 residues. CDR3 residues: CASSPWTGTYGYTF. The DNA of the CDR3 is TGTGCCAGCAGCCCTTGGACAGGAACTTATGGCTACACCTTC.

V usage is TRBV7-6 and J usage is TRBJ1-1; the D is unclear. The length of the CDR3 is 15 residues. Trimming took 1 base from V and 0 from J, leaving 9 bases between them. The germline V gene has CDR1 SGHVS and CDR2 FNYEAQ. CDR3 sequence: CASSLDGKMNTEAFF. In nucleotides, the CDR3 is TGTGCCAGCAGCTTAGATGGGAAAATGAACACTGAAGCTTTCTTT.

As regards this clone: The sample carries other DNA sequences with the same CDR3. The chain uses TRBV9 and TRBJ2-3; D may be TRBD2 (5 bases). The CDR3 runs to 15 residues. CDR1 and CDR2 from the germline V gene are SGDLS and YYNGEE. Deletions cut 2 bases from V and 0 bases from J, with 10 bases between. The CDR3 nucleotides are TGTGCCAGCAGCGTTTCGGGAACTAGCACAGATACGCAGTATTTT. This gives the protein CASSVSGTSTDTQYF.

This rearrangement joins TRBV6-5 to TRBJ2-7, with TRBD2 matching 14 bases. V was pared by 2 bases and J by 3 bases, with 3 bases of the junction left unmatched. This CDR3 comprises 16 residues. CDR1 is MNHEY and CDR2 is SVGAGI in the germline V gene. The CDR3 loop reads CASSYEGTSGSYEQYF. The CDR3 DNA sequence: TGTGCCAGCAGTTACGAAGGGACTAGCGGGAGCTACGAGCAGTACTTC.

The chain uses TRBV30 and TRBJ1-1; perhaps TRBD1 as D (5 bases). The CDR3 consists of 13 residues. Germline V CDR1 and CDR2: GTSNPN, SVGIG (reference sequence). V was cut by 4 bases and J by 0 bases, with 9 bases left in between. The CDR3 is CAWIGVMNTEAFF. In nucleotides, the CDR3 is TGTGCCTGGATAGGGGTTATGAACACTGAAGCTTTCTTT.

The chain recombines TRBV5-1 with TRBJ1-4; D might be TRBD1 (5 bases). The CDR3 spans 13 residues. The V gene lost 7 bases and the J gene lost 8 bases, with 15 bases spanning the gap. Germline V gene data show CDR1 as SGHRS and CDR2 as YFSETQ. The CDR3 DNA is TGCGCCAGCCGCGGGACCACCCTGGAAAAACTGTTTTTT. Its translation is CASRGTTLEKLFF.

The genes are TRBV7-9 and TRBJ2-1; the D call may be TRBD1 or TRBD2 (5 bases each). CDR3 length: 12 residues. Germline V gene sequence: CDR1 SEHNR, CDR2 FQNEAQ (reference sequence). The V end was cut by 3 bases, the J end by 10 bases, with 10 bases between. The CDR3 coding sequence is TGTGCCAGCAGCTTCGGGGCTAACGAGCAGTTCTTC. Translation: CASSFGANEQFF.

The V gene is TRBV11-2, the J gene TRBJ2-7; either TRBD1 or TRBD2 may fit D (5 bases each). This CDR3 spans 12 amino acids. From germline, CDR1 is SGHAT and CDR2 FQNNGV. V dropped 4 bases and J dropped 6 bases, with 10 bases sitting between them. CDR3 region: CASSWDRREQYF. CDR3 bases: TGTGCCAGCAGCTGGGACCGCCGCGAGCAGTACTTC.

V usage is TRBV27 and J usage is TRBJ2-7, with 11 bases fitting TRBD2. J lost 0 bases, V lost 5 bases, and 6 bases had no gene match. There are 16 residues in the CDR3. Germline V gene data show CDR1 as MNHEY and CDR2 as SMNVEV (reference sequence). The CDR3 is CASSARLAGLSYEQYF. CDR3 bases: TGTGCCAGCAGTGCCCGACTAGCGGGACTCTCCTACGAGCAGTACTTC.

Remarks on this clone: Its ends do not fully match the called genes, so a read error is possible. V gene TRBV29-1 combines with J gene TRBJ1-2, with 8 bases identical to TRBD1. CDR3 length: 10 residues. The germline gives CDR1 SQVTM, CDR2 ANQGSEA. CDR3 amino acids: CSVPGQGADF. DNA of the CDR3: TGCAGCGTCCCCGGGCAGGGGGCAGACTTC.

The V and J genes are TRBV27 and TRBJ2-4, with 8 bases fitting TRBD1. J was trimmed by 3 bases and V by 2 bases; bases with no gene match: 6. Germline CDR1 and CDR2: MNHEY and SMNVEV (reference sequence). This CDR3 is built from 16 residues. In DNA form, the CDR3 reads TGTGCCAGCAGTTTAACAGGGGGTGTCGGCAAAAACATTCAGTACTTC. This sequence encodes CASSLTGGVGKNIQYF.

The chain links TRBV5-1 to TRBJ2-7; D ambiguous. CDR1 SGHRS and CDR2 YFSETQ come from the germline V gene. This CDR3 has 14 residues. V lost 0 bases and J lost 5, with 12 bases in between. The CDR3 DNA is TGCGCCAGCAGCTTGGCCGCGATGGTCGACGAGCAGTACTTC. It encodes CASSLAAMVDEQYF.

The chain's CDR3 is CASSQLGALYEQYF. In DNA form, the CDR3 reads TGTGCCAGCAGCCAATTAGGAGCCCTCTACGAGCAGTACTTC. The chain combines TRBV14 with TRBJ2-7; D is uncertain. This CDR3 comprises 14 residues. V lost 2 bases and J lost 3, with 11 bases in between. From germline, CDR1 is SGHDN and CDR2 FVKESK.

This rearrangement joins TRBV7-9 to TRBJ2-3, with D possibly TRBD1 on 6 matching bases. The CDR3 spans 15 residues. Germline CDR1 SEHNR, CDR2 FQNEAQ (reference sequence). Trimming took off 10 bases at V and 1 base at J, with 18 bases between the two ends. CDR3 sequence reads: CATRGDYTRTDTQYF. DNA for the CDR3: TGTGCCACCAGGGGTGACTATACGCGCACAGATACGCAGTATTTT.

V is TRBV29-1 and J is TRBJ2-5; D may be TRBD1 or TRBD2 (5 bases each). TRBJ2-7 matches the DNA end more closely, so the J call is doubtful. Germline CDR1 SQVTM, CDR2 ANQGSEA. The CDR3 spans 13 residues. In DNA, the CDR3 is TGCAGCGCGAGCGACCTGGGGGACTACGAGCAGTACTTC. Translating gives CSASDLGDYEQYF.

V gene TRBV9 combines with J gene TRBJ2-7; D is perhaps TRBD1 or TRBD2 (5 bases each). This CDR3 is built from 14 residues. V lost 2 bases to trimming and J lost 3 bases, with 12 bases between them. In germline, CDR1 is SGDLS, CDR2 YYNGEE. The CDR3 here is CASSVRDQHYEQYF. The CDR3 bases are TGTGCCAGCAGCGTCCGGGACCAACACTACGAGCAGTACTTC.

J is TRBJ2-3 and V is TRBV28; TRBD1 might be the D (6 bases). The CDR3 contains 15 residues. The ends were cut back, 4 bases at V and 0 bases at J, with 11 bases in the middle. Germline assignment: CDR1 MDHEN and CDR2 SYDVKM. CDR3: CASSSGVPSTDTQYF. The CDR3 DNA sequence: TGTGCCAGCAGTTCAGGGGTCCCTAGCACAGATACGCAGTATTTT.

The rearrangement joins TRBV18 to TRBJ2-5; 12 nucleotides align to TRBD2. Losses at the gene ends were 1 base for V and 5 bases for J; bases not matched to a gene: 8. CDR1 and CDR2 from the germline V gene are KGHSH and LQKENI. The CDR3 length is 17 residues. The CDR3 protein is CASSPQVLLAGGETQYF. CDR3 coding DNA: TGTGCCAGCTCACCACAGGTTCTCCTAGCGGGAGGGGAGACCCAGTACTTC. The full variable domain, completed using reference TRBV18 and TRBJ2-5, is NAGVMQNPRHLVRRRGQEARLRCSPMKGHSHVYWYRQLPEEGLKFMVYLQKENIIDESGMPKERFSAEFPKEGPSILRIQQVVRGDSAAYFCASSPQVLLAGGETQYFGPGTRLLVL.

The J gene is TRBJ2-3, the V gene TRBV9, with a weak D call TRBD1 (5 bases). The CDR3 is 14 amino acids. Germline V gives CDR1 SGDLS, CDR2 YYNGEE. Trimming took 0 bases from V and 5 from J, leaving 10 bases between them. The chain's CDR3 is CASSVGGAEDTQYF. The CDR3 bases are TGTGCCAGCAGCGTAGGGGGCGCGGAAGATACGCAGTATTTT.

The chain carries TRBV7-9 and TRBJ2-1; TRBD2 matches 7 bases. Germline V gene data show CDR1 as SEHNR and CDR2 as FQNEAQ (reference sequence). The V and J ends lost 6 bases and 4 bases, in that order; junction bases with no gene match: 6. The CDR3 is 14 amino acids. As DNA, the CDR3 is TGTGCCAGCAGGGGAGAGGGAGGGTACAATGAGCAGTTCTTC. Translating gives CASRGEGGYNEQFF.

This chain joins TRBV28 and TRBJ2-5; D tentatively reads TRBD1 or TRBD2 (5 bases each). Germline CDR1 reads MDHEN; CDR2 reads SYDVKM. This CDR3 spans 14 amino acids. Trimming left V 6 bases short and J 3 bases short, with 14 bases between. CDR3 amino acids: CASSTRDGEETQYF. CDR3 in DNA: TGTGCCAGCAGCACCCGGGACGGAGAAGAGACCCAGTACTTC.